The 8 T cell receptor beta chains below all came from one sample that was sequenced in a study of T cells in localized non-small cell lung cancer. The table came from immunoSEQ multiplex PCR; TCRdb's copy has only in-frame clones and leaves some out. This table has about 7,000 clones, 23% appearing once. Specimen: lung tumor tissue, collected before any cancer treatment. Every receptor here comes from a man between 40 and 70 years old with stage III squamous cell lung carcinoma.

The V gene is TRBV18, the J gene TRBJ1-1; 8 bases are shared with TRBD1. V lost 3 bases, J lost 5 bases, and 8 bases stayed unmatched. This CDR3 comprises 15 residues. The V gene's germline CDR1 is KGHSH and CDR2 LQKENI. The CDR3 spells CASSPGTGRGTEAFF. The CDR3, as DNA: TGTGCCAGCTCACCTGGGACAGGCCGGGGTACTGAAGCTTTCTTT.

This clone was detected once. J is TRBJ2-1 and V is TRBV19, with TRBD2 matching over 7 bases. Trimming removed 7 bases from V and 6 bases from J; junction bases left unmatched: 12. Germline V CDR1 and CDR2: LNHDA, SQIVND (reference sequence). This CDR3 region has 15 residues. The CDR3 here is CASKGPVTSLNEQFF. In DNA, the CDR3 is TGTGCCAGTAAAGGCCCAGTGACTAGCCTCAATGAGCAGTTCTTC.

This clone occurred a few times. The chain has TRBV11-3 and TRBJ2-3, with D possibly called TRBD1 or TRBD2 (5 bases each). Germline lookup yields CDR1 SGHNT and CDR2 YENEEA. V lost 0 bases to trimming and J lost 9 bases, with 13 bases between them. CDR3 length equals 14 residues. The CDR3 DNA is TGTGCCAGCAGCTTAGAGGCAGGGCCGGGAACGCAGTATTTT. This codes for CASSLEAGPGTQYF.

This chain links TRBV9 with TRBJ2-2; the match to TRBD1 covers 11 bases. The CDR3 is made up of 17 amino acids. CDR1 and CDR2 from the germline V gene are SGDLS and YYNGEE. The ends lost 3 bases at V and 3 bases at J; junction bases unmatched: 7. The CDR3 loop reads CASSALGQGADTGELFF. CDR3 nucleotides: TGTGCCAGCAGCGCCCTCGGACAGGGGGCGGACACCGGGGAGCTGTTTTTT.

The chain employs TRBV28 and TRBJ1-2; a weak D match, TRBD1 (6 bases). Germline lookup yields CDR1 MDHEN and CDR2 SYDVKM. The length of the CDR3 is 15 residues. V was clipped by 3 bases and J by 4 bases, with 15 bases between them. The CDR3 loop is CASSLGRGGSYGYTF. The CDR3 bases are TGTGCCAGCAGTTTGGGAAGGGGGGGGTCCTATGGCTACACCTTC.

This chain connects TRBV19 to TRBJ2-3; D might be TRBD2 (7 bases). The germline gives CDR1 LNHDA, CDR2 SQIVND (reference sequence). With 9 bases removed from V and 2 bases from J, the gap between germline ends came to 18 bases. This CDR3 has 15 residues. Written as DNA, the CDR3 is TGTGCCAGCGGTCTGGCGGGGGCCCACACAGATACGCAGTATTTT. Encoded protein: CASGLAGAHTDTQYF.

This clone came up a few times. This chain's CDR3 is CASSIGRGLEPQHF. The CDR3 DNA is TGTGCCAGTAGTATAGGACGGGGGTTGGAGCCCCAGCATTTT. This sequence joins TRBV19 and TRBJ1-5; maybe TRBD1 (5 bases). Germline assignment: CDR1 LNHDA and CDR2 SQIVND (reference sequence). V was clipped by 1 base and J by 8 bases, with 12 bases between them. The CDR3 contains 14 residues.

The table lists this clone with a few counts. The chain recombines TRBV11-3 with TRBJ2-5; TRBD1 or TRBD2 may be the D gene (5 bases each). The CDR3 spans 15 residues. V was trimmed by 2 bases and J by 1 base, leaving 11 bases between them. Germline V gives CDR1 SGHNT, CDR2 YENEEA. The CDR3 region is CASSLIGGSQETQYF. The CDR3 nucleotides are TGTGCCAGCAGCTTAATTGGGGGATCCCAAGAGACCCAGTACTTC. Supplemented by reference TRBV11-3 and TRBJ2-5, the full variable domain reads EAGVVQSPRYKIIEKKQPVAFWCNPISGHNTLYWYLQNLGQGPELLIRYENEEAVDDSQLPKDRFSAERLKGVDSTLKIQPAELGDSAVYLCASSLIGGSQETQYFGPGTRLLVL.